These T cell receptor beta chains were read from a single sample in a study of blood T cell repertoires in COVID-19. The protocol was immunoSEQ multiplex PCR, while the TCRdb copy is restricted to in-frame clones and leaves out a portion. The sample lists around 140,000 clones, more than 85% seen once, with less than 3% in the top ten. The sequencing sample was made of peripheral blood. All receptors come from a man aged 55 to 69 with active or convalescent COVID-19. CDR3s leave out the opening cysteine and the closing phenylalanine or tryptophan. Each record gives: J gene, D gene, V gene, CDR3 protein. D genes are given only for firm matches.

TRBJ2-5 . TRBV18 ASSRTRGTETQY
TRBJ2-7 . TRBV3-1/TRBV3-2 ASSPRLRGGYSYEQY
TRBJ1-1 TRBD1 TRBV5-6 ASSLPWGQGTEAF
TRBJ2-3 TRBD1 TRBV5-6 ASSRTGGETDTQY
TRBJ2-6 TRBD2 TRBV7-6 ASSLEASGRFGGGANVLT
TRBJ1-3 . TRBV6-6 ASSYSSPGTGNTIY
TRBJ2-1 TRBD2 TRBV4-1 ASSQDRSGTYNEQF
TRBJ2-5 TRBD1 TRBV2 ASSPRTGGQETQY
TRBJ1-2 . TRBV5-4 ASSLRGTNYGYT
TRBJ2-1 TRBD2 TRBV7-9 ASSSISGREF
TRBJ2-1 . TRBV28 ASSLSGEQF
TRBJ1-1 TRBD1 TRBV5-1 ASSLARQGGVVNTEAF
TRBJ1-2 TRBD1 TRBV2 ASNLARDRVYGYT
TRBJ2-7 TRBD2 TRBV6-2/TRBV6-3 ASSRSGRKNEQY
TRBJ1-1 . TRBV2 ASRNPSSSTANTEAF
TRBJ2-3 . TRBV5-6 ASSLYRDTDTQY
TRBJ2-3 TRBD2 TRBV27 ASTLSLLAGGSTDTQY
TRBJ2-5 . TRBV12-3/TRBV12-4 ASSSGQETQY
TRBJ1-6 TRBD1 TRBV7-2 ASSLIPGGAHSPLH
TRBJ2-2 TRBD2 TRBV28 ASTELAGARTGELF
TRBJ1-2 TRBD1 TRBV3-1/TRBV3-2 ASSQGQGNYGYT
TRBJ2-5 TRBD1 TRBV11-2 ASSLLQGAGPETQY
TRBJ2-7 . TRBV12-3/TRBV12-4 ASSLTGAYEQY
TRBJ1-6 . TRBV7-8 ASSSTLAALH
TRBJ1-4 TRBD1 TRBV5-6 ASSFWQGANEKLF
TRBJ1-6 . TRBV11-2 ASSLQVYNSPLH
TRBJ1-1 . TRBV7-3 ASGRGRTEAF
TRBJ2-3 TRBD2 TRBV7-2 ASSNSGRYGDTQY
TRBJ2-3 TRBD2 TRBV5-1 ASSSRRGSGGGNTQY
TRBJ2-7 TRBD1 TRBV15 ATRTGTGVGEQY
TRBJ2-2 TRBD2 TRBV28 ASRLKVGLAPTGELF
TRBJ2-5 . TRBV6-5 ASRSPQGPQETQY
TRBJ1-6 TRBD1 TRBV6-4 ASSEQTTGTGSPLH
TRBJ2-7 TRBD2 TRBV28 ASSLSGREGREQY
TRBJ2-5 . TRBV6-2/TRBV6-3 ASSYSGNEETQY
TRBJ2-2 . TRBV7-3 ASGSGGANTGELF
TRBJ2-1 . TRBV7-3 ASSFPGYNEQF
TRBJ1-2 . TRBV5-4 ASSLADRNYGYT
TRBJ1-5 . TRBV21-1 ASSKVRLYRQPQH
TRBJ1-6 . TRBV27 ASSVDTEYPLH
TRBJ1-2 . TRBV21-1 ASSAKGGPPNYGYT
TRBJ2-7 TRBD2 TRBV4-1 ASSQEPGLAESYEQY
TRBJ1-4 TRBD1 TRBV2 ASSGDRPNEKLF
TRBJ2-2 TRBD1 TRBV18 ASSSGTGIVGELF
TRBJ2-5 . TRBV12-2 ASRLDSSGQGPYQETQY
TRBJ1-2 . TRBV3-1/TRBV3-2 ASSQDNWAANYGYT
TRBJ2-5 . TRBV7-2 ASFQGGAGETQY